The 12 T cell receptor beta chains given below trace back to one sample, sequenced in a study of blood T cell repertoires in COVID-19. The data were produced by immunoSEQ multiplex PCR, yet TCRdb's version contains in-frame clones alone and is incomplete. Of roughly 190,000 clones detected, roughly 80% appear once; the ten largest clones hold roughly 12%. Sequencing was carried out using peripheral blood. The origin of the receptors is a woman in her forties or fifties with acute or convalescent COVID-19.

The rearrangement uses TRBV20-1 and TRBJ1-2, with D possibly TRBD1 on 5 matching bases. The germline V and J ends were trimmed by 5 bases and 5 bases, with 9 bases remaining between them. CDR1 and CDR2 from the germline V gene are DFQATT and SNEGSKA (reference sequence). This CDR3 is 11 amino acids long. The CDR3 sequence is CSAQGGYGYTF. The DNA of the CDR3 is TGCAGTGCTCAGGGCGGATATGGCTACACCTTC.

J is TRBJ2-1 and V is TRBV14; TRBD1 might be the D (6 bases). Germline values: CDR1 SGHDN, CDR2 FVKESK. The V end was cut by 4 bases, the J end by 2 bases, with 12 bases between. The CDR3 loop spans 15 amino acids. The CDR3 spells CASSLSGQPYNEQFF. CDR3 nucleotide sequence: TGTGCCAGCAGCCTATCGGGACAACCCTACAATGAGCAGTTCTTC.

The rearrangement uses TRBV5-6 and TRBJ1-2; maybe TRBD1 (6 bases). Trimming took 0 bases from V and 2 from J, leaving 11 bases between them. The CDR3 loop spans 15 amino acids. CDR1 is SGHDT, CDR2 YYEEEE, per germline. The CDR3 coding sequence is TGTGCCAGCAGCTTGGTAGGGGGAGGGAACTATGGCTACACCTTC. This translates into CASSLVGGGNYGYTF.

This chain connects TRBV3-1 (or the pseudogene TRBV3-2) to TRBJ2-3; 9 positions match TRBD2. Trimming removed 4 bases from V and 6 bases from J; junction bases left unmatched: 5. This CDR3 comprises 14 residues. Germline-derived CDR1 and CDR2 are LGHDT and YNNKEL (reference sequence). CDR3 sequence: CASSPAGGLDTQYF. In nucleotides, the CDR3 is TGTGCCAGCAGCCCCGCGGGAGGGCTGGATACGCAGTATTTT.

The rearrangement links TRBV12-3 or TRBV12-4 to TRBJ2-3, with a possible D match to TRBD2 (6 bases). The CDR3 is made up of 13 amino acids. V shed 7 bases and J shed 6 bases, with 14 bases lying between them. The CDR3 protein is CASTGGNFDTQYF. CDR3 nucleotide sequence: TGTGCCAGCACAGGCGGGAATTTCGATACGCAGTATTTT.

This clone has a handful of counts. In DNA, the CDR3 is TGTGCCAGCAGGATGACGGGAGTAGGGAACAATGAGCAGTTCTTC. As protein: CASRMTGVGNNEQFF. J is TRBJ2-1 and V is TRBV2; tentative D call: TRBD2 (6 bases). Trimming removed 6 bases at V and 5 bases at J, with 17 bases between. This CDR3 has 15 residues. From germline, CDR1 is SNHLY and CDR2 FYNNEI.

V and J are TRBV5-1 and TRBJ1-6, with 9 bases identical to TRBD1. The ends lost 4 bases at V and 5 bases at J; junction bases unmatched: 4. The germline V gene has CDR1 SGHRS and CDR2 YFSETQ. This CDR3 spans 15 amino acids. DNA of the CDR3: TGCGCCAGCAGCCCCCGGGACAGGGATAATTCACCCCTCCACTTT. This encodes CASSPRDRDNSPLHF. Variable domain in full (rest from reference TRBV5-1 and TRBJ1-6): KAGVTQTPRYLIKTRGQQVTLSCSPISGHRSVSWYQQTPGQGLQFLFEYFSETQRNKGNFPGRFSGRQFSNSRSEMNVSTLELGDSALYLCASSPRDRDNSPLHFGNGTRLTVT.

Comments on this clone: A read error may be the cause here, since a much bigger clone is one base away. Other DNA sequences in the same sample also yield this CDR3. The J gene is TRBJ1-2, the V gene TRBV15; TRBD1 agrees at 10 bases. The CDR3 sequence is 15 residues long. CDR1 is LNHNV and CDR2 is YYDKDF in the germline V gene (reference sequence). J lost 2 bases, V lost 1 base, and 1 base had no gene match. This CDR3 is CATSRGQGANYGYTF. CDR3 coding DNA: TGTGCCACCAGCAGAGGACAGGGGGCAAACTATGGCTACACCTTC.

This clone was observed a single time. V is TRBV4-3 and J is TRBJ1-5; TRBD1 is a possible D gene (5 bases). Trimming cost V 0 bases and J 0 bases, with 6 bases left between them. From germline, CDR1 is LGHNA and CDR2 YSLEER. The CDR3 sequence is 15 residues long. The CDR3 reads CASSQDRGSNQPQHF. CDR3 bases: TGCGCCAGCAGCCAAGATAGGGGTAGCAATCAGCCCCAGCATTTT.

This chain connects TRBV15 to TRBJ2-1; TRBD1 might be the D (6 bases). CDR3 length: 14 residues. In germline, CDR1 is LNHNV, CDR2 YYDKDF (reference sequence). V was cut by 3 bases and J by 10 bases, with 16 bases left in between. CDR3 sequence reads: CATSRGADQPEQFF. The CDR3, as DNA: TGTGCCACCAGCAGGGGGGCCGACCAACCCGAGCAGTTCTTC.

The rearrangement links TRBV6-2 or TRBV6-3 to TRBJ2-1; possibly TRBD1 for D (6 bases). Deletions cut 6 bases from V and 2 bases from J, with 14 bases between. This CDR3 region has 15 residues. CDR1 is MNHEY and CDR2 is SVGEGT in the germline V gene. The CDR3 region is CASSPHRETYNEQFF. CDR3 DNA sequence: TGTGCCAGCAGCCCTCACAGGGAAACCTACAATGAGCAGTTCTTC.

This clone is labeled as medium-sized. This chain connects TRBV19 to TRBJ1-2, with 10 bases lining up with TRBD1. CDR3 size: 17 residues. Trimming removed 0 bases from V and 3 bases from J; junction bases left unmatched: 7. Germline-derived CDR1 and CDR2 are LNHDA and SQIVND (reference sequence). The CDR3 region has the DNA TGTGCCAGTAGTATAGATCTTCAGACAGGGGGCGACTATGGCTACACCTTC. Its protein product is CASSIDLQTGGDYGYTF.